This entry concerns a single T cell receptor (beta chain). The germline gene is not matched at one end of the junction; a read error may be the cause. This sample was taken from a study of post-analysis software for immune sequencing data. Carried by the TCR beta cDNA libraries were unique molecular identifiers. Each CDR3 protein is one row after TCRdb ran MiXCR on the PCR reads. Among hundreds of thousands of distinct CDR3 sequences listed, around a third were seen once. This receptor was identified in a girl between 5 and 17 years old with multiple sclerosis. Sample: blood.

CDR3 loop: CANSSGGSYEQYF. CDR3 sequence (DNA): TGTGCCAACAGTAGCGGGGGCTCCTACGAGCAGTACTTC. The V gene is TRBV27, the J gene TRBJ2-7; 9 nucleotides agree with TRBD2. The CDR3 extends over 13 amino acids. Germline loops: CDR1 MNHEY, CDR2 SMNVEV (reference sequence).